This T cell receptor beta chain came from a study of T-cell reconstitution after alpha-beta-depleted transplantation in children. Findings of the study overall: Among T cells one year after transplant, newly produced cells accounted for most counts and diversity. Reportedly, alpha-beta T cells present about two months post-transplant originated from several hundred expanded clones of graft origin.

In this sample, this clonotype turned up a few times. No antigen is known for it. This CDR3 region has 14 residues. Trimming stripped 4 bases from V and 8 bases from J, with 18 bases between. CDR1 is SGHRS, CDR2 YFSETQ, per germline. Unique molecular identifiers were incorporated when the TCRbeta library was constructed. MiXCR, run by TCRdb on the PCR reads, gives a single entry per CDR3 protein. Of approximately 500,000 distinct CDR3 sequences listed, over 9.5% are singletons. The sequence came from a child aged 2 to 15 with inherited bone marrow failure, due to receive a stem cell transplant. The sample was PBMCs, taken before TCRalphabeta/CD19-depleted stem cell transplant. The rearrangement joins TRBV5-1 to TRBJ1-2; D not resolved. This CDR3 reads CASSNRGEGDGYTF. The CDR3 DNA is TGCGCCAGCAGCAACCGTGGGGAAGGCGACGGCTACACCTTC.